A selection of T cell receptor beta chains follows, all from one sample in a study of shared clonotypes between healthy human individuals. Here immunoSEQ multiplex PCR was the method, and the copy in TCRdb shows in-frame clones only, minus some. The sample yields about a million clones, 60% to 85% seen once. The source material was memory CD4+ T cells from PBMCs. Receptors were obtained from a man aged 18 to 30 in good health. Some clones in this sample may be carry-over from other donors' samples. Each CDR3 is given with its conserved first and last residue. D genes are given only for firm matches. Clone size, where shown, is once, few, many, or a class for clones that have expanded.

TRBD2,17,TRBV19,.,TRBJ2-3,CASSGLAGGLSTDTQYF,TGTGCCAGTAGCGGACTAGCGGGAGGCCTTAGCACAGATACGCAGTATTTT
TRBD2,15,TRBV6-1,.,TRBJ2-2,CASSWTSGNTGELFF,TGTGCCAGCAGTTGGACTAGCGGGAACACCGGGGAGCTGTTTTTT
.,10,TRBV30,.,TRBJ2-5,CSATQETQYF,TGTTCAGCGACCCAAGAGACCCAGTACTTC
TRBD2,16,TRBV28,.,TRBJ2-3,CASSGGGGGRADTQYF,TGTGCCAGCAGTGGAGGGGGCGGCGGGAGGGCAGATACGCAGTATTTT
TRBD2,14,TRBV29-1,.,TRBJ2-6,CSVSGSSGANVLTF,TGCAGCGTTAGCGGGAGCTCTGGGGCCAACGTCCTGACTTTC
.,15,TRBV7-2,.,TRBJ2-2,CASSLEGVRTGELFF,TGTGCCAGCAGCTTAGAAGGAGTGCGAACCGGGGAGCTGTTTTTT
.,14,TRBV5-1,many,TRBJ2-5,CASSFSGIQETQYF,TGCGCCAGCAGCTTTTCAGGGATCCAAGAGACCCAGTACTTC
.,16,TRBV5-4,.,TRBJ2-5,CASSSPPLAGPETQYF,TGTGCCAGCAGCTCTCCCCCCCTCGCGGGGCCTGAGACCCAGTACTTC
.,15,TRBV16,.,TRBJ2-2,CASSHLGQNTGELFF,TGTGCCAGCAGCCACCTGGGACAGAACACCGGGGAGCTGTTTTTT
.,20,TRBV10-1,.,TRBJ1-5,CASSGRAAFFLHPRNQPQHF,TGCGCCAGCAGTGGGAGGGCAGCGTTCTTCCTCCACCCCCGCAATCAGCCCCAGCATTTT
.,15,TRBV6-1,.,TRBJ2-1,CASSDGLANYNEQFF,TGTGCCAGCAGCGACGGGCTAGCTAACTACAATGAGCAGTTCTTC
.,16,TRBV1,.,TRBJ2-7,CTSSPTGSGSYREQYF,TGCACCAGCAGCCCCACGGGCAGCGGGAGTTATCGCGAGCAGTACTTC
.,13,TRBV5-6,few,TRBJ1-5,CASSLGGDQPQHF,TGTGCCAGCAGCTTGGGCGGAGACCAGCCCCAGCATTTT
TRBD1,14,TRBV10-3,.,TRBJ1-2,CVISSDRVGYGYTF,TGTGTCATCAGTTCGGACAGGGTAGGCTATGGCTACACCTTC